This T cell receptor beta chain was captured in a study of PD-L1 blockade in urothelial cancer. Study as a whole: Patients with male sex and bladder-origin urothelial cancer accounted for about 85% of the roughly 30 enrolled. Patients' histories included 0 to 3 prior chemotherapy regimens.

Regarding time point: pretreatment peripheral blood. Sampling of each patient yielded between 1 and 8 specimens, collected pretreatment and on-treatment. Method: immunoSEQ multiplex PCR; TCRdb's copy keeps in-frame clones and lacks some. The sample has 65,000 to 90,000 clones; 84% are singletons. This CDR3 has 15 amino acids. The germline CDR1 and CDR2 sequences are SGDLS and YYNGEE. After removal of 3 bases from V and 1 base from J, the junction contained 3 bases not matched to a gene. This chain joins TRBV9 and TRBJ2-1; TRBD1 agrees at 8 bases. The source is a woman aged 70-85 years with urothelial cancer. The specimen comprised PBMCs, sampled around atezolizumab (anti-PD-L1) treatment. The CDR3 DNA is TGTGCCAGCAGCGCAGACAGGGGATCCTACAATGAGCAGTTCTTC. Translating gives CASSADRGSYNEQFF.